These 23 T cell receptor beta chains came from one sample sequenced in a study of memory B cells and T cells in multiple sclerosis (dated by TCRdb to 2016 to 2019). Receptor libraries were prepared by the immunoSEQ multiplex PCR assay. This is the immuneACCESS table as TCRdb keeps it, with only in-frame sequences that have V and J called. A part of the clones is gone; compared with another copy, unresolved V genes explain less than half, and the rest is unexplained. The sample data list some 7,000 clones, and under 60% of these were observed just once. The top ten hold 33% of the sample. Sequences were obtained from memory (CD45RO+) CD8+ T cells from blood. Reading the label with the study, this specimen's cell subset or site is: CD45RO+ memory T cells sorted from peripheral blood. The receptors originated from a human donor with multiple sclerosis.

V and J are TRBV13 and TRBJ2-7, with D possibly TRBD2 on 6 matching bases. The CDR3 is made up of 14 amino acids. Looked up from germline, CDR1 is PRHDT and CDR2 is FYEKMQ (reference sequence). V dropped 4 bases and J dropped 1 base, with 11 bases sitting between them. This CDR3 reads CASSSEGQSYEQYF. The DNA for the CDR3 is TGTGCCAGCAGCTCGGAGGGCCAGTCCTACGAGCAGTACTTC.

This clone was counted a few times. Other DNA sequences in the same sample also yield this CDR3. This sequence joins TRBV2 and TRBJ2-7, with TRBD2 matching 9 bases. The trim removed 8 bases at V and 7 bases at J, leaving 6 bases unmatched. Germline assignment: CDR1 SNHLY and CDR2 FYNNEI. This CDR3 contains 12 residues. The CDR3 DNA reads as TGTGCCAGCCGCGGGGGGGCCCGTGAGCAGTACTTC. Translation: CASRGGAREQYF.

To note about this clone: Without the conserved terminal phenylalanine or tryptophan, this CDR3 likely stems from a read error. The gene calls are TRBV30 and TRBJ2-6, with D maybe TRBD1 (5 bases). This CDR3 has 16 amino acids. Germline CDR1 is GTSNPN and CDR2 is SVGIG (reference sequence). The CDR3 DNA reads TGTGCCTGGAGTGTACCGGCAGGGAATGGGGCTAACGTCCTGACTTCC. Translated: CAWSVPAGNGANVLTS.

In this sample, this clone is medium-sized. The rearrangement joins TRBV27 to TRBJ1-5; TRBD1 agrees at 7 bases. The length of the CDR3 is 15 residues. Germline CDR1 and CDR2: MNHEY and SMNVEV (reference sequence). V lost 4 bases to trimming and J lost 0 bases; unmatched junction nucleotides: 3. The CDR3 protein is CASSWDRYSNQPQHF. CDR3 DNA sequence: TGTGCCAGCAGTTGGGACAGATATAGCAATCAGCCCCAGCATTTT.

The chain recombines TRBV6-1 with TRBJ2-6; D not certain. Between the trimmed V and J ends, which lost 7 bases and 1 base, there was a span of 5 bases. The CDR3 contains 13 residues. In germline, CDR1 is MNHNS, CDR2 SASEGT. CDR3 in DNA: TGTGCCAGCACACAGTCTGGGGCCAACGTCCTGACTTTC. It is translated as CASTQSGANVLTF.

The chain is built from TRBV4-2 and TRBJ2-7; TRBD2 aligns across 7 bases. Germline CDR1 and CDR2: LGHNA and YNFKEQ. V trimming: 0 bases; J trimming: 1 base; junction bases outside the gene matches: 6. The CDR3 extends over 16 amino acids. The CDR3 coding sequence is TGTGCCAGCAGCCAAGATGAAACTAGCGCGTCCTACGAGCAGTACTTC. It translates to CASSQDETSASYEQYF.

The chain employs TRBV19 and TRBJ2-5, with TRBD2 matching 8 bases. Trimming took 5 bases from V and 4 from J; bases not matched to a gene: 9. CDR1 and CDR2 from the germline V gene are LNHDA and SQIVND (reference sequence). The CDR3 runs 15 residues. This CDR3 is CASSPGGVAGETQYF. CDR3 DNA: TGTGCCAGTAGTCCCGGGGGGGTCGCGGGAGAGACCCAGTACTTC.

The CDR3 coding sequence is TGCGCCAGCAGACCCGGCCCCGGGACAGATAGCAATCAGCCCCAGCATTTT. Translation gives CASRPGPGTDSNQPQHF. This chain uses TRBV23-1 with TRBJ1-5, with 7 bases matching TRBD1. TRBV23-1 is reported as an ORF; its role is uncertain. CDR3 length: 17 amino acids. Unmatched junction bases numbered 11, after V lost 6 bases and J lost 0 bases.

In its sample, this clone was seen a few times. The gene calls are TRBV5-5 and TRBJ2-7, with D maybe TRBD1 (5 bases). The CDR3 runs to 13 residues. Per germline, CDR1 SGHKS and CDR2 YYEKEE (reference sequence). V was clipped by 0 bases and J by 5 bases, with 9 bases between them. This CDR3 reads CASSLAQADEQYF. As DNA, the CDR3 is TGTGCCAGCAGCTTGGCACAGGCCGACGAGCAGTACTTC.

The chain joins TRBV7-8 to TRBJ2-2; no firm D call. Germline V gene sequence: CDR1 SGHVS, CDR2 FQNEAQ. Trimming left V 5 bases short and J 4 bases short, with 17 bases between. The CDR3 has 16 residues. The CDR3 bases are TGTGCCAGCAGCCAGACCTGGATTTCTAGCACCGGGGAGCTGTTTTTT. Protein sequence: CASSQTWISSTGELFF.

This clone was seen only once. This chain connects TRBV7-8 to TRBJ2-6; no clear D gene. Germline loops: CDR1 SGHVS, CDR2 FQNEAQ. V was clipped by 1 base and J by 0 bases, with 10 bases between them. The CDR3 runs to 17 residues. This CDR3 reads CASSLDRLYSGANVLTF. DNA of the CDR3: TGTGCCAGCAGCTTAGATCGGTTGTACTCTGGGGCCAACGTCCTGACTTTC.

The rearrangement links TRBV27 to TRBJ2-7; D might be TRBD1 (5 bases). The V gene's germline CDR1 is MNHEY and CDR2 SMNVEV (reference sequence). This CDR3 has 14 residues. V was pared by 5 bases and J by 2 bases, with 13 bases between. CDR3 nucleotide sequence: TGTGCCAGCAGTCTACGGACACCACCCTACGAGCAGTACTTC. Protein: CASSLRTPPYEQYF.

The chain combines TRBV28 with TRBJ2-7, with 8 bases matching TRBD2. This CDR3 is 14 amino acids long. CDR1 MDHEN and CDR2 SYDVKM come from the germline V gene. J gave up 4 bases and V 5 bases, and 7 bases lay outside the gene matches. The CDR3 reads CASSPGLASYEQYF. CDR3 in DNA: TGTGCCAGCAGTCCTGGACTAGCTTCATACGAGCAGTACTTC.

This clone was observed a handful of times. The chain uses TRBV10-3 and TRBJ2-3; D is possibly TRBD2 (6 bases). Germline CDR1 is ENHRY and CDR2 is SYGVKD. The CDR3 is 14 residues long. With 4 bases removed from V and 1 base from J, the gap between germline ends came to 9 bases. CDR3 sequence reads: CAISVRGRTDTQYF. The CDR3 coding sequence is TGTGCCATCAGTGTGCGGGGACGCACAGATACGCAGTATTTT.

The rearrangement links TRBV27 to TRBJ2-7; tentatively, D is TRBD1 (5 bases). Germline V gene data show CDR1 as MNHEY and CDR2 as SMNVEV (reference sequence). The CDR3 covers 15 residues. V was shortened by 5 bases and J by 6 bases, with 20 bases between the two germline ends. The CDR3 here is CASSPLYRYTGEQYF. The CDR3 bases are TGTGCCAGCAGTCCTCTCTACCGATACACAGGCGAGCAGTACTTC.

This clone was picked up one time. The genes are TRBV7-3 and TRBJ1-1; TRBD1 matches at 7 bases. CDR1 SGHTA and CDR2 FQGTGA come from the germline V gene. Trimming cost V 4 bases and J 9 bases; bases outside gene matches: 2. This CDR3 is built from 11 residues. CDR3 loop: CASSSGQQAFF. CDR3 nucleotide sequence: TGTGCCAGCAGCTCGGGACAGCAAGCTTTCTTT.

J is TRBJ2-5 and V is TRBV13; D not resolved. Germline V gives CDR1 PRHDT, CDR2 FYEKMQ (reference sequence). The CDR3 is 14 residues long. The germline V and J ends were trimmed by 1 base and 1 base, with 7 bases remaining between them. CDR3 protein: CASSLVRSQETQYF. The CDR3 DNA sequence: TGTGCCAGCAGCTTAGTGAGGAGCCAAGAGACCCAGTACTTC.

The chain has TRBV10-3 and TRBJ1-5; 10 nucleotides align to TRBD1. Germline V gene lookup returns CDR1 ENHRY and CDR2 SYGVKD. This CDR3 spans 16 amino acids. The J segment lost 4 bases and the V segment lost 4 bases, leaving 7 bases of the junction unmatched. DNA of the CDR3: TGTGCCATCAGTGTTGATGGGACAGGGGTAAATCAGCCCCAGCATTTT. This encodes CAISVDGTGVNQPQHF.

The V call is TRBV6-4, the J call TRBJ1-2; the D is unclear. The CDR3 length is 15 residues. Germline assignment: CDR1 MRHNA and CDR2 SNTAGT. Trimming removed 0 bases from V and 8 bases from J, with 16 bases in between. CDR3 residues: CASSDSIEGTVGYTF. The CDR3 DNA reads TGTGCCAGCAGTGACTCGATAGAGGGAACCGTCGGCTACACCTTC.

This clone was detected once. Here the CDR3 DNA reads TGTGCCAGTAGTCCATCAGGGGTGTCTCCCTACAATGAGCAGTTCTTC. It codes for CASSPSGVSPYNEQFF. V usage is TRBV19 and J usage is TRBJ2-1; D is possibly TRBD1 (6 bases). The CDR3 is 16 amino acids. V gave up 5 bases and J gave up 2 bases, with 16 bases separating them. The germline V gene encodes CDR1 LNHDA and CDR2 SQIVND (reference sequence).

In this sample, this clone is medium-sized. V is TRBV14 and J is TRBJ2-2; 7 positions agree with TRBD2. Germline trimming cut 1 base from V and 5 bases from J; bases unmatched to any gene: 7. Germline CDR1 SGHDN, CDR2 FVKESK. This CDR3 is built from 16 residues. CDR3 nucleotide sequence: TGTGCCAGCAGCCAAGCTGGGGGGGTTTGGACCGGGGAGCTGTTTTTT. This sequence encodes CASSQAGGVWTGELFF.

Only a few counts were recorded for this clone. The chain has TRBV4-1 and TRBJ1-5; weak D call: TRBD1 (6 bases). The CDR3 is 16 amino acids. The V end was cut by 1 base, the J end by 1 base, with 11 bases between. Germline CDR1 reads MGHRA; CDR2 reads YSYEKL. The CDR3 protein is CASSQAQGLSNQPQHF. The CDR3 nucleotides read TGCGCCAGCAGCCAAGCACAGGGATTGAGCAATCAGCCCCAGCATTTT.

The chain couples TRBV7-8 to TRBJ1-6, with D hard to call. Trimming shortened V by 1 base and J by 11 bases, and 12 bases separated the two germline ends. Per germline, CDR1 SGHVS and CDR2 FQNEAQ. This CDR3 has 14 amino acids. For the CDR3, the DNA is TGTGCCAGCAGCTTAGGGTCGGTGGTGGCACCCCTCCACTTT. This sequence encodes CASSLGSVVAPLHF.